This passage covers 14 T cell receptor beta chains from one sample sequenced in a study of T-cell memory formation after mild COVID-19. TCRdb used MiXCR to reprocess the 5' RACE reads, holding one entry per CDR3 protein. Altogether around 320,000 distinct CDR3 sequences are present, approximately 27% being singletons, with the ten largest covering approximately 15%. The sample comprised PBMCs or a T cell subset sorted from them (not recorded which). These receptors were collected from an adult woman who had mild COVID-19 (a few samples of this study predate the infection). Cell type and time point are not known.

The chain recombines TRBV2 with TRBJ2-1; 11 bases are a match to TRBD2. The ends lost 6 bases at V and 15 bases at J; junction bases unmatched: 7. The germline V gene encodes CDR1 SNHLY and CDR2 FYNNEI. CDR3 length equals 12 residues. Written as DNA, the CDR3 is TGTGCCAGCAGGCTACTAGCGGGGGCTGGGTTCTTC. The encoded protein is CASRLLAGAGFF.

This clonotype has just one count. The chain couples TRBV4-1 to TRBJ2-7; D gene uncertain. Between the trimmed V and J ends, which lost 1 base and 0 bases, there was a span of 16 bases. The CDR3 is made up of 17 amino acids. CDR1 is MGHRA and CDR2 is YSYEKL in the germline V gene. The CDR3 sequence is CASSQALGGVSSYEQYF. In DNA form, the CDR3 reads TGCGCCAGCAGCCAAGCGTTAGGTGGGGTAAGCTCCTACGAGCAGTACTTC.

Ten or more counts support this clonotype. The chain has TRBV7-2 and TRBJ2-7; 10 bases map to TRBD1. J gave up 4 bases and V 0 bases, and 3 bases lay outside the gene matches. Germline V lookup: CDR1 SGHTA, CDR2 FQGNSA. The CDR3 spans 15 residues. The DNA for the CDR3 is TGTGCCAGCAGCTTAGCGGGGACAGGGGAGTACGAGCAGTACTTC. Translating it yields CASSLAGTGEYEQYF. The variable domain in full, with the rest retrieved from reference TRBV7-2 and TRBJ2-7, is GAGVSQSPSNKVTEKGKDVELRCDPISGHTALYWYRQSLGQGLEFLIYFQGNSAPDKSGLPSDRFSAERTGGSVSTLTIQRTQQEDSAVYLCASSLAGTGEYEQYFGPGTRLTVT.

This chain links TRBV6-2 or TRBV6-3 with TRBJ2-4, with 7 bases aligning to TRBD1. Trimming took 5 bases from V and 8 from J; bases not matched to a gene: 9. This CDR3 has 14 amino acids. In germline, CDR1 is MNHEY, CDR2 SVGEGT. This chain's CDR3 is CASSPTGIGYIQYF. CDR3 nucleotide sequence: TGTGCCAGCAGTCCGACAGGGATTGGGTACATTCAGTACTTC.

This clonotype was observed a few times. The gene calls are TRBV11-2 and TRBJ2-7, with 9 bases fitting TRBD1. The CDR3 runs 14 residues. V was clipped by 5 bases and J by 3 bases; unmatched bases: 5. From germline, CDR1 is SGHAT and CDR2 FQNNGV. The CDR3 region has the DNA TGTGCCAGCAGCGAACAGGGGGCATACTACGAGCAGTACTTC. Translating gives CASSEQGAYYEQYF. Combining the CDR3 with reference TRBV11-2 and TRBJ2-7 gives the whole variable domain EAGVAQSPRYKIIEKRQSVAFWCNPISGHATLYWYQQILGQGPKLLIQFQNNGVVDDSQLPKDRFSAERLKGVDSTLKIQPAKLEDSAVYLCASSEQGAYYEQYFGPGTRLTVT.

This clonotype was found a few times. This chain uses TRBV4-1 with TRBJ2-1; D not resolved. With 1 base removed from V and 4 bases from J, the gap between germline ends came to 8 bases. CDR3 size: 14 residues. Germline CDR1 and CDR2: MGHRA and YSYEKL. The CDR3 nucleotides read TGCGCCAGCAGCCAAGCCCGCAGTTACAATGAGCAGTTCTTC. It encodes CASSQARSYNEQFF.

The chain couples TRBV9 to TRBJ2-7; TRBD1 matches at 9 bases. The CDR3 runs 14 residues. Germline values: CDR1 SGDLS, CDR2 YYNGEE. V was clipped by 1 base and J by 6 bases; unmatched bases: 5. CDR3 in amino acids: CASSVTGGKGEQYF. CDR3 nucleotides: TGTGCCAGCAGCGTAACAGGGGGCAAAGGCGAGCAGTACTTC.

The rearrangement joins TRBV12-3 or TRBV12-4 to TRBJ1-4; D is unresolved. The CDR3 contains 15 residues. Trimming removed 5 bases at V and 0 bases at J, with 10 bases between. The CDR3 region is CASSPSGSTNEKLFF. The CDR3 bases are TGTGCCAGCAGTCCCTCCGGTTCAACTAATGAAAAACTGTTTTTT.

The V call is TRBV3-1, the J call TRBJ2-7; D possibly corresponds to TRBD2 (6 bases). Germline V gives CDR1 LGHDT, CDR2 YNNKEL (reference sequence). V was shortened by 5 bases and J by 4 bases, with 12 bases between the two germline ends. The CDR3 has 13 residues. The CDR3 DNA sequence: TGTGCCAGCAGCGGGGGGAAGGGGTACGAGCAGTACTTC. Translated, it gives CASSGGKGYEQYF.

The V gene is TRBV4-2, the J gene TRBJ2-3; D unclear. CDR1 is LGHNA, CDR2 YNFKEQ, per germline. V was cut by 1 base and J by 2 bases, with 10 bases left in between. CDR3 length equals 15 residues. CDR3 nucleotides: TGTGCCAGCAGCCAAGCGACTGGGTCCACAGATACGCAGTATTTT. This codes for CASSQATGSTDTQYF.

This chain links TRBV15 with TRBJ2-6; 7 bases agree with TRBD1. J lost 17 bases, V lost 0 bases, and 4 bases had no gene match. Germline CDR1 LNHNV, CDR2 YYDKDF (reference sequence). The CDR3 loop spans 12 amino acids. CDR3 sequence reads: CATSRDSGQVTF. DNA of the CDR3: TGTGCCACCAGCAGAGATTCTGGACAGGTGACTTTC.

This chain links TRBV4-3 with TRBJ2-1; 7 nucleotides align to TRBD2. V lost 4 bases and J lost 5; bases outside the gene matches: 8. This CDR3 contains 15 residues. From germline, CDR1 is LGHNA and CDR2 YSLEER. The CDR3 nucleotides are TGCGCCAGCAGCCGGGAGCGGGAAATTAACAATGAGCAGTTCTTC. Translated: CASSREREINNEQFF.

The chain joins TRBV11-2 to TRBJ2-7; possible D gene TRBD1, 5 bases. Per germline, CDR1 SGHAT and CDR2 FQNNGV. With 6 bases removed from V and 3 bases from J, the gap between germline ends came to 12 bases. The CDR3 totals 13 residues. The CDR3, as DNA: TGTGCCAGCAGGGGGCTAGGCCGCTACGAGCAGTACTTC. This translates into CASRGLGRYEQYF.

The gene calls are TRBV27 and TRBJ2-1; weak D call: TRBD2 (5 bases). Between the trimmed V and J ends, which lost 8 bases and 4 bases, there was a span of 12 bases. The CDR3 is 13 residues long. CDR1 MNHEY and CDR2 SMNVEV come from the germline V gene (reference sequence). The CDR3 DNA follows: TGTGCCAGCTTCCTAGGACTTTACAATGAGCAGTTCTTC. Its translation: CASFLGLYNEQFF.